This T cell receptor (beta chain) originates from a study of identical twins. Study-wide points: Within cord blood, abundant beta clonotypes carried fewer insertions, but memory repertoires showed no such trend.

In its sample, this clonotype was seen many times. What it binds is unknown. The CDR3 loop spans 15 amino acids. Trimming shortened V by 5 bases and J by 2 bases, and 13 bases separated the two germline ends. One entry per CDR3 protein results from TCRdb running MiXCR on the 5' RACE reads. Among around 550,000 distinct CDR3 sequences listed, roughly 15% were seen once. The sample also formed part of further work on yellow fever vaccine responses in identical twins.

The V call is TRBV12-3 or TRBV12-4, the J call TRBJ1-5, with a tentative D call TRBD1 (5 bases). This TCR was sampled from a woman aged 18-30 years in good health. The sample comprised CD4+ T cells sorted from blood. The CDR3: CASSPSRDGNQPQHF. CDR3 in DNA: TGTGCCAGCAGTCCCTCCCGGGACGGCAATCAGCCCCAGCATTTT.